Below are 4 T cell receptor beta chains sequenced from a single sample in a study of a mutant IDH1 vaccine in newly diagnosed glioma. Some clones are missing from TCRdb's copy, which holds only in-frame ones; the method was immunoSEQ multiplex PCR. Of around 80,000 clones in the sample, 75% to 90% were seen once. Antigens of these TCRs are unknown. Time point: week 23, last vaccination. Vaccination comprised doses that each held 300 ug of mutant IDH1 20-mer peptide, plus topical imiquimod. Here the sequenced sample was PBMCs, taken from a glioma patient whose treatment included an IDH1 peptide vaccine. These TCRs come from a woman aged 45 to 65 with glioma.

This clone is a singleton in its sample. This chain joins TRBV9 and TRBJ2-7, with 8 bases identical to TRBD1. The V and J ends lost 3 bases and 0 bases, in that order; junction bases with no gene match: 2. Germline CDR1 reads SGDLS; CDR2 reads YYNGEE. This CDR3 spans 14 amino acids. CDR3 nucleotide sequence: TGTGCCAGCAGCGCAACAGGGGGCTCCTACGAGCAGTACTTC. Translating it yields CASSATGGSYEQYF.

The V call is TRBV10-1, the J call TRBJ2-7, with 13 nucleotides matching TRBD2. Germline assignment: CDR1 WNHNN and CDR2 SYGVQD (reference sequence). There are 15 residues in the CDR3. Trimming took 2 bases from V and 6 from J; bases not matched to a gene: 4. The CDR3 DNA reads as TGCGCCAGCAGTGAGAGACTAGCGGGAGGACCCGAGCAGTACTTC. It codes for CASSERLAGGPEQYF.

The chain combines TRBV27 with TRBJ2-5; possibly TRBD2 for D (5 bases). CDR1 is MNHEY and CDR2 is SMNVEV in the germline V gene (reference sequence). The V end lost 6 bases, the J end lost 2 bases, and 10 bases lay between the germline ends. This CDR3 is built from 13 residues. CDR3 sequence reads: CASSARTQETQYF. The CDR3 DNA sequence: TGTGCCAGCAGCGCTCGGACTCAAGAGACCCAGTACTTC.

V usage is TRBV29-1 and J usage is TRBJ1-1; D gene uncertain. Trimming pared 5 bases from V and 4 bases from J, leaving 17 bases between. The CDR3 is 14 amino acids. CDR1 and CDR2 (germline): SQVTM, ANQGSEA. CDR3 protein: CSVPSWPRGTEAFF. As DNA, the CDR3 is TGCAGCGTTCCCTCATGGCCTCGGGGCACTGAAGCTTTCTTT.